Presented here are 8 T cell receptor beta chains from one specimen sequenced in a study of OX40 agonist ivuxolimab in advanced cancers. TCRdb's copy holds only in-frame clones and misses some; the assay was immunoSEQ multiplex PCR. The repertoire consists of 42,000 or so clones, with around 85% occurring once and the leading ten covering about 16%. The specimen comprised CD4+ or CD8+ T cells sorted from blood, sampled in a trial of the OX40 agonist ivuxolimab. The source is an adult with an advanced solid tumor such as melanoma, head and neck, liver or kidney cancer.

The rearrangement links TRBV10-1 to TRBJ2-1, with 10 bases lining up with TRBD2. Germline-derived CDR1 and CDR2 are WNHNN and SYGVQD (reference sequence). The CDR3 spans 15 residues. V lost 2 bases to trimming and J lost 9 bases; unmatched junction nucleotides: 7. The CDR3 coding sequence is TGCGCCAGCAGTGAGAGAGCGGGGGGGCGCGTTGAGCAGTTCTTC. Its protein is CASSERAGGRVEQFF.

This chain links TRBV5-5 with TRBJ2-7; TRBD1 or TRBD2 may be the D gene (5 bases each). The V and J ends lost 6 bases and 8 bases respectively, with 18 bases between them. The CDR3 has 13 amino acids. Germline V gene sequence: CDR1 SGHKS, CDR2 YYEKEE (reference sequence). CDR3 loop: CASTLRVTGKQYV. CDR3 DNA sequence: TGTGCCAGCACCCTCAGGGTGACGGGGAAGCAGTACGTC.

The J gene is TRBJ1-1, the V gene TRBV6-5; 7 bases match TRBD1. The CDR3 is made up of 14 amino acids. Germline V gene lookup returns CDR1 MNHEY and CDR2 SVGAGI. The V and J ends lost 4 bases and 5 bases, in that order; junction bases with no gene match: 7. The CDR3 DNA is TGTGCCAGCAGTTCAGGGGGGGGTATGACTGAAGCTTTCTTT. Translating gives CASSSGGGMTEAFF.

The chain links TRBV7-6 to TRBJ2-7; either TRBD1 or TRBD2 may supply D (5 bases each). V lost 5 bases and J 0 bases, leaving 11 bases between the germline ends. This CDR3 has 14 amino acids. Per germline, CDR1 SGHVS and CDR2 FNYEAQ. CDR3 protein: CASSRDGDSYEQYV. CDR3 coding DNA: TGTGCCAGCAGCCGGGACGGGGACTCCTACGAGCAGTACGTC.

The count of this clone is one. The J gene is TRBJ2-7, the V gene TRBV27; 11 bases are shared with TRBD2. Germline CDR1 reads MNHEY; CDR2 reads SMNVEV (reference sequence). V lost 6 bases to trimming and J lost 0 bases; unmatched junction nucleotides: 10. There are 17 residues in the CDR3. The CDR3 DNA is TGTGCCAGCAGCTTCGATACTAGCGGGGGATTCTCCTACGAGCAGTACGTC. This translates into CASSFDTSGGFSYEQYV.

V gene TRBV30 combines with J gene TRBJ1-4; perhaps TRBD1 as D (5 bases). The germline V and J ends were trimmed by 6 bases and 6 bases, with 11 bases remaining between them. The CDR3 length is 12 residues. Looked up from germline, CDR1 is GTSNPN and CDR2 is SVGIG (reference sequence). CDR3 DNA: TGTGCCTGCCCAGGGTTTGATGAAAAACTGTTTTTT. Protein: CACPGFDEKLFF.

V usage is TRBV28 and J usage is TRBJ1-1; D possibly corresponds to TRBD1 (5 bases). Trimming removed 3 bases from V and 5 bases from J, with 10 bases in between. CDR3 length: 13 residues. CDR1 is MDHEN and CDR2 is SYDVKM in the germline V gene. The CDR3 DNA follows: TGTGCCAGCAGTTTCGGGAGGGGAACTGAAGCTTTCTTT. Protein product: CASSFGRGTEAFF.

V and J are TRBV29-1 and TRBJ2-3; the match to TRBD2 covers 16 bases. Trimming at V came to 7 bases and at J to 4 bases, leaving 5 bases not matched to a gene. CDR3 length: 15 residues. Germline loops: CDR1 SQVTM, CDR2 ANQGSEA. The CDR3 nucleotides are TGCAGCGCAGGGACTAGCGGGAGGGCCTCAGATACGCAGTATTTT. Translated: CSAGTSGRASDTQYF.